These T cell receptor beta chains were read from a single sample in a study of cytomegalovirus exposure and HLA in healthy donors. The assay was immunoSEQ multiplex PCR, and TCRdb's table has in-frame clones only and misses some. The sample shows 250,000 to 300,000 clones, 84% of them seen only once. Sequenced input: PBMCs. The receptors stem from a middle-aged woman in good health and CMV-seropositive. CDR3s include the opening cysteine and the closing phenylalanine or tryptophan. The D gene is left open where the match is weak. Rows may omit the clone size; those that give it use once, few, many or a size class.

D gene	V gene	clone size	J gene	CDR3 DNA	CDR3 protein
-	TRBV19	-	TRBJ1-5	TGTGCCAGTAGTATAGGACACAGAAATCAGCCCCAGCATTTT	CASSIGHRNQPQHF
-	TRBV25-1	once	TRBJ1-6	TGTGCCAGCAGGGATACAGGGAGCTCCTATAATTCACCCCTCCACTTT	CASRDTGSSYNSPLHF
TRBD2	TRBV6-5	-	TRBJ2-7	TGTGCCAGCAGTTACTCCCTGGCTAGCGGGAGCCACGAGCAGTACTTC	CASSYSLASGSHEQYF
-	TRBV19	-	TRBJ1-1	TGTGCCAGTAATGACAGGCGCGGCATGAACACTGAAGCTTTCTTT	CASNDRRGMNTEAFF
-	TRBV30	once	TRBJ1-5	TGTGCCTGGAGTATAGAGAGCAATCAGCCCCAGCATTTT	CAWSIESNQPQHF
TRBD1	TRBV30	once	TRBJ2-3	TGTGCCTGGGCTGCGGACAGGCGGGCGATAGATACGCAGTATTTT	CAWAADRRAIDTQYF
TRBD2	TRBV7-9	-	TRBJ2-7	TGTTCCAGCAGCTCGACTAGCGGAGGGGGGAACTACGAGCAGTACTTC	CSSSSTSGGGNYEQYF
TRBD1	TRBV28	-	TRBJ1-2	TGTGCCAGCAGCCAACCGACAGGGCTCCGCTATGGCTACACCTTC	CASSQPTGLRYGYTF
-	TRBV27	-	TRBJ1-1	TGTGCCAGCAGTTTTAGGGAGGCTATCACTGAAGCTTTCTTT	CASSFREAITEAFF
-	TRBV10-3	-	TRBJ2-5	TGTGCCATCAGTGAGGCGGGGGCCGAGACCCAGTACTTC	CAISEAGAETQYF
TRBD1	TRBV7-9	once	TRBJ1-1	TGTGCCAGCAGCACCCGAGGGACAGGGGGCCTGAGGGAAGCTTTCTTT	CASSTRGTGGLREAFF
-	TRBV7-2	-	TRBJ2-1	TGTGCCAGCAGCCAGGGTCTGAATTATGAGCAGTTCTTC	CASSQGLNYEQFF
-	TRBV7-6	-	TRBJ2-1	TGTGCCAGCAGCTTACGGGGGAGGTTTAGTAATGAGCAGTTCTTC	CASSLRGRFSNEQFF
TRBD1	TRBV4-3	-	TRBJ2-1	TGCGCCAGCAGCCAAGATTTAGTAAGGGGGCAGAGTTCCTACAATGAGCAGTTCTTC	CASSQDLVRGQSSYNEQFF
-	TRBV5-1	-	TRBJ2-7	TGCGCCAGCAGCACGGACAGAGAGGGCGAGCAGTACTTC	CASSTDREGEQYF
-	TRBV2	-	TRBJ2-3	TGTGCCAGCAGTGACGACGGAGGCCGGGGAGATACGCAGTATTTT	CASSDDGGRGDTQYF
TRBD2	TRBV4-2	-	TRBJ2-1	TGTGCCAGCAGCGCCGGACTAGCGGGTTACAATGAGCAGTTCTTC	CASSAGLAGYNEQFF
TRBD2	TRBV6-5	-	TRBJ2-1	TGTGCCAGCAGTTACTTTCTCGGGAGGGCTCCCAATGAGCAGTTCTTC	CASSYFLGRAPNEQFF
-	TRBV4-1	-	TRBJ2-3	TGCGCCAGCAGCCAAGATTTTTCGGGTAGCGCCCTAGGGACAGATACGCAGTATTTT	CASSQDFSGSALGTDTQYF
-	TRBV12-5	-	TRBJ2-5	TGTGCTAGTGGTGGAGGGAATCCCGGGGGGACCCAGTACTTC	CASGGGNPGGTQYF
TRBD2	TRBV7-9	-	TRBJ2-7	TGTGCCAGCAGCCTCACATCGGGACTAGCGGGAGATCAGGAGCAGTACTTC	CASSLTSGLAGDQEQYF
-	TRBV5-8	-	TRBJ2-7	TGTGCCAGCAGCTTGTGGGACACACCCTCCTACGAGCAGTACTTC	CASSLWDTPSYEQYF
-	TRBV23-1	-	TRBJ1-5	TGCGCCAGCAGTCAATCCCCCCGATTTTCCCACCTGGCCAATCAGCCCCAGCATTTT	CASSQSPRFSHLANQPQHF
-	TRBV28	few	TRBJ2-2	TGTGCCAGCAGTTTATTCGGAGGTACCGGGGAGCTGTTTTTT	CASSLFGGTGELFF
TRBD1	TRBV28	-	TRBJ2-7	TGTGCCAGCAGCCGGGACAGCACCTACGAGCAGTACTTC	CASSRDSTYEQYF
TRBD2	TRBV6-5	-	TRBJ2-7	TGTGCCAGCAGTTACTCCGGTGGACTAGCGAGCGACGAGCAGTACTTC	CASSYSGGLASDEQYF
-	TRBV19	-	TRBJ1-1	TGTGCCAGTAGTCTAACAGGGATGTACGGTGAAGCTTTCTTT	CASSLTGMYGEAFF
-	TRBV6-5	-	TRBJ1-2	TGTGCCAGCAGTTACTCCGGCGGCGGCTACACCTTC	CASSYSGGGYTF
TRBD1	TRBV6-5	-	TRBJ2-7	TGTGCCAGCAGAAAGAACCGGGACAGGGGACACGAGCAGTACTTC	CASRKNRDRGHEQYF
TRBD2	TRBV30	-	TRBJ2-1	TGTGCCTGGACCGACCCGGGACTAGCGGGATATGAGCAGTTCTTC	CAWTDPGLAGYEQFF
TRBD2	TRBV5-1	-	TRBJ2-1	TGCGCCAGCAGCAGCGGGATGAACAATGAGCAGTTCTTC	CASSSGMNNEQFF
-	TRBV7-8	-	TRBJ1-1	TGTGCCAGCAGCCCCGGACAGAACACTGAAGCTTTCTTT	CASSPGQNTEAFF
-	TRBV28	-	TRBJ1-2	TGTGCCAGCGGGAGGGGGGGGGTCGTTAACTATGGCTACACCTTC	CASGRGGVVNYGYTF
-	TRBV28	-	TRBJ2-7	TGTGCCAGCAGTTTACTTCCAGGACAGAGGACCTACGAGCAGTACTTC	CASSLLPGQRTYEQYF
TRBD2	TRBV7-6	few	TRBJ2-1	TGTGCCAGCAGCCGAAGGACTAGCGGGAGGGAGAGAATCAATGAGCAGTTCTTC	CASSRRTSGRERINEQFF
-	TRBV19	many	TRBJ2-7	TGTGCCAGTAAGATGGCAGGGGACACCTACGAGCAGTACTTC	CASKMAGDTYEQYF
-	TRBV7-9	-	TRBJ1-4	TGTGCCAGCAGCTACCCGGACACACAGACTGAAAAACTGTTTTTT	CASSYPDTQTEKLFF
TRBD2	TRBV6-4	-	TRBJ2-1	TGTGCCAGCAGTGACTCACCGGGACTAGGCAATGAGCAGTTCTTC	CASSDSPGLGNEQFF
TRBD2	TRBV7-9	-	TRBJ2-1	TGTGCCAGCAGCCCGGGACTAGCGGGCTACAATGAGCAGTTCTTC	CASSPGLAGYNEQFF
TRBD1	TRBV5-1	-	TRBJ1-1	TGCGCCAGCAGCTTGGTCGGAAGGGGGCAGACTGAAGCTTTCTTT	CASSLVGRGQTEAFF
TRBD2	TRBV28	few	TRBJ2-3	TGTGCCAGCAGTTTAGCAGCGGGGGGGGTAGATACGCAGTATTTT	CASSLAAGGVDTQYF
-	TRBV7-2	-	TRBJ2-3	TGTGCCAGCAGCTTAGCCGGGGGTAGCACAGATACGCAGTATTTT	CASSLAGGSTDTQYF